This T cell receptor (beta chain) was retrieved from a study of CD8+ T cells in alopecia areata. A FACSAria was used to sort CD4+ and CD8+ T cells. These cells came from PBMCs. Once RNA had been extracted, it was reverse transcribed into cDNA to act as the sequencing template. Profiled with immunoSEQ multiplex PCR; TCRdb holds only in-frame clones, not every one. The table shows about 150,000 clones, with about 54% occurring only once. The source of this sequence is a human donor in good health. Material for sequencing was CD4+ T cells sorted from blood.

The CDR3 protein is CSVEFGPELPQHF. The CDR3, as DNA: TGCAGCGTTGAATTCGGACCTGAATTGCCCCAGCATTTT. The V call is TRBV29-1, the J call TRBJ1-5; the D is unclear. Germline CDR1 and CDR2: SQVTM and ANQGSEA. There are 13 residues in the CDR3. V lost 2 bases to trimming and J lost 9 bases, with 14 bases between them.